This T cell receptor (beta chain) was captured in a study of cytomegalovirus exposure and HLA in healthy donors. Study-wide results and caveats: A missense variant in DCLRE1C was later tied to TCR beta V- and J-gene trimming. In a later analysis, HLA-C alleles had the fewest associated TCRs, DRB1 alleles the most.

Donors were ostensibly healthy at sampling, although undocumented immune exposures were probable. The CDR3 is 15 residues long. V shed 3 bases and J shed 0 bases, with 12 bases lying between them. CDR1 is WSHSY, CDR2 SAAADI, per germline. This clone counts as medium-sized. The antigen remains unidentified. The PCR had 60 Vbeta and 13 Jbeta primers. The assay was immunoSEQ multiplex PCR, and TCRdb's table has in-frame clones only and misses some. Of 140,000 to 150,000 clones listed, approximately 80% are singletons. The source of this sequence is a woman aged 18-29 years in good health and CMV-seropositive. The chain combines TRBV10-2 with TRBJ2-7; D uncertain. The sequencing sample was made of PBMCs. The DNA for the CDR3 is TGCGCCAGCAGTGAATGGAGTACCAGCTCCTACGAGCAGTACTTC. Its protein product is CASSEWSTSSYEQYF.